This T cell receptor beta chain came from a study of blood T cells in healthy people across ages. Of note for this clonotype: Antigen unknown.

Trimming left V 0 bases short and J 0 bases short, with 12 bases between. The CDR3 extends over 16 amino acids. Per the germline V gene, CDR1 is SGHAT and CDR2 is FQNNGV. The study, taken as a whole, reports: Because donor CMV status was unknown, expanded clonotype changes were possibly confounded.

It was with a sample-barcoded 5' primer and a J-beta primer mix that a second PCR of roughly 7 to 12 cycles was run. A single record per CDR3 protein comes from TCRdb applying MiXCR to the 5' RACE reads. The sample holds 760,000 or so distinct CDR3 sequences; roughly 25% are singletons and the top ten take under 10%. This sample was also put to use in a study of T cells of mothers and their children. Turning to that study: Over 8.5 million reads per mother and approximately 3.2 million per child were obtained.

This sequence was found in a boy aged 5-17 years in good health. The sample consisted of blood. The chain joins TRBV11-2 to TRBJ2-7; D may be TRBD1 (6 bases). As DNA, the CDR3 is TGTGCCAGCAGCTTAGATTCAGGACAGCTCTCCTACGAGCAGTACTTC. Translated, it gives CASSLDSGQLSYEQYF.